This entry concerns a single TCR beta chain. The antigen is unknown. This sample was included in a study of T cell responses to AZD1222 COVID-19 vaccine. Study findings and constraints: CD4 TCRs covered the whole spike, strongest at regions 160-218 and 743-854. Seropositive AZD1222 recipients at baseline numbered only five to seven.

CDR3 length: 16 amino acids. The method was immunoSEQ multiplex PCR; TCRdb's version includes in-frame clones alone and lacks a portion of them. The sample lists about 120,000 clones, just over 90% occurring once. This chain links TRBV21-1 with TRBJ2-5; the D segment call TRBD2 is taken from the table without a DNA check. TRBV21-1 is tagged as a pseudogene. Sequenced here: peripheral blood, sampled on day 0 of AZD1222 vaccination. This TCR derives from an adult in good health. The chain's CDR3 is CASLTGSSGVQETQYF. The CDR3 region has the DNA TGTGCCAGCCTAACAGGGTCTAGCGGGGTCCAAGAGACCCAGTACTTC.